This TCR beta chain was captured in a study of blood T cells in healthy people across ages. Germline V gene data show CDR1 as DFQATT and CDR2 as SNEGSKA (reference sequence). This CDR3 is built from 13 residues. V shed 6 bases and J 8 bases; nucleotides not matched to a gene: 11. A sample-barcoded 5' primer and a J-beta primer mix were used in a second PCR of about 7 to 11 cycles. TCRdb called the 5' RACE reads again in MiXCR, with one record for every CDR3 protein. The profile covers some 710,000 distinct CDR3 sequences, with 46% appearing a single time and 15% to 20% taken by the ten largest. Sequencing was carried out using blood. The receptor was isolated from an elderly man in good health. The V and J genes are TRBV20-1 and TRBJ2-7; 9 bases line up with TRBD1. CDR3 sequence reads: CSAQTGTGYQQYF. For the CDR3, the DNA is TGCAGTGCACAGACCGGGACAGGGTACCAGCAGTACTTC.